The 6 T cell receptor beta chains below all came from one sample that was sequenced in a study of T cells after yellow fever vaccination. TCRdb redid the calling of the 5' RACE reads with MiXCR, one entry per CDR3 protein. The sample shows about 510,000 distinct CDR3 sequences, about a fifth of them seen only once. Material: PBMCs, obtained approximately 22 days after the first yellow fever vaccination. Receptors originate from a young man who received the YFV17D yellow fever vaccine.

Of note for this clonotype: The junction departs from germline at one end; a sequencing error may be responsible. The CDR3 loop reads CASSRSGREETRYF. The CDR3 DNA follows: TGTGCCAGCAGCCGTTCAGGACGTGAAGAGACCCGGTACTTC. V and J are TRBV7-9 and TRBJ2-5; D gene ambiguous. The CDR3 sequence is 14 residues long. Germline values: CDR1 SEHNR, CDR2 FQNEAQ (reference sequence).

There are a few counts of this clonotype. J is TRBJ2-5 and V is TRBV7-7; a weak D match, TRBD2 (5 bases). CDR1 is SSHAT, CDR2 FNYEAQ, per germline (reference sequence). The CDR3 loop spans 13 amino acids. Trimming took off 1 base at V and 5 bases at J, with 8 bases between the two ends. This CDR3 reads CASSLGVAETQYF. DNA of the CDR3: TGTGCCAGCAGCTTAGGGGTAGCGGAGACCCAGTACTTC. The full variable domain, in which reference TRBV7-7 and TRBJ2-5 provide the parts outside the CDR3, is GAGVSQSPRYKVTKRGQDVTLRCDPISSHATLYWYQQALGQGPEFLTYFNYEAQPDKSGLPSDRFSAERPEGSISTLTIQRTEQRDSAMYRCASSLGVAETQYFGPGTRLLVL.

This clonotype occurred many times. The chain joins TRBV5-6 to TRBJ2-5; TRBD2 might be the D (6 bases). Looked up from germline, CDR1 is SGHDT and CDR2 is YYEEEE. This CDR3 is 16 amino acids long. V was shortened by 7 bases and J by 4 bases, with 23 bases between the two germline ends. CDR3 DNA sequence: TGTGCCAGCGACCTCTGGAGACTAGACGGACGAGAGACCCAGTACTTC. This sequence encodes CASDLWRLDGRETQYF.

This clonotype was recorded a few times. This chain joins TRBV7-2 and TRBJ1-3, with D unclear. The CDR3 consists of 13 residues. V lost 5 bases to trimming and J lost 7 bases, with 12 bases between them. CDR1 SGHTA and CDR2 FQGNSA come from the germline V gene. The CDR3 region has the DNA TGTGCCAGCAGCCCAACAGTGGGCAACACCATATATTTT. Residues: CASSPTVGNTIYF.

Ten or more counts support this clonotype. This sequence joins TRBV24-1 and TRBJ2-2; D may be TRBD2 (5 bases). CDR1 and CDR2 from the germline V gene are KGHDR and SFDVKD. The CDR3 length is 14 residues. The ends were cut back, 7 bases at V and 1 base at J, with 9 bases in the middle. In nucleotides, the CDR3 is TGTGCCACCAGAGACGGACTGAACACCGGGGAGCTGTTTTTT. It encodes CATRDGLNTGELFF.

The CDR3 sequence: CASGLVPGEETQYF. In nucleotides, the CDR3 is TGTGCTAGTGGTTTGGTACCTGGGGAAGAGACCCAGTACTTC. This sequence joins TRBV12-5 and TRBJ2-5; the D is unclear. Per the germline V gene, CDR1 is LGHNT and CDR2 is FRNRAP. Trimming stripped 0 bases from V and 3 bases from J, with 8 bases between. There are 14 residues in the CDR3.